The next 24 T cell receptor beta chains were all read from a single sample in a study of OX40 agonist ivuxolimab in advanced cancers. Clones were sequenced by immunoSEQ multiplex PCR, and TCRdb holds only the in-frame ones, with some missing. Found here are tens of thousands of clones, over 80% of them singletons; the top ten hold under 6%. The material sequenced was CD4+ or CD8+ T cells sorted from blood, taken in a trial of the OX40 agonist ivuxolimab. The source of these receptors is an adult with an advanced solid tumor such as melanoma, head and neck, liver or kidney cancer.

The CDR3 is CASKTGDYEQYV. CDR3 coding DNA: TGTGCCAGTAAAACAGGGGACTACGAGCAGTACGTC. This rearrangement joins TRBV6-1 to TRBJ2-7, with 7 bases matching TRBD1. The CDR3 extends over 12 amino acids. Germline loops: CDR1 MNHNS, CDR2 SASEGT. The junction had 5 bases not matched to a gene; V was cut back by 9 bases and J by 3 bases.

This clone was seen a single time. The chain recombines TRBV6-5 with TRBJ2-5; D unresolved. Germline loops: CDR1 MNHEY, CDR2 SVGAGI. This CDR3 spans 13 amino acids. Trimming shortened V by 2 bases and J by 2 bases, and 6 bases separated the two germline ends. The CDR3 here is CASSYVFQETQYF. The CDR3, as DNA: TGTGCCAGCAGTTACGTGTTTCAAGAGACCCAGTACTTC.

This chain's CDR3 is CATSSAAIRQEGRTVGTYGYTF. Here the CDR3 DNA reads TGTGCCACCAGCAGCGCAGCCATTAGACAGGAGGGGAGGACTGTGGGGACTTATGGCTACACCTTC. The rearrangement joins TRBV15 to TRBJ1-2, with a weak D call TRBD1 (6 bases). Looked up from germline, CDR1 is LNHNV and CDR2 is YYDKDF (reference sequence). The CDR3 spans 22 residues. V was shortened by 3 bases and J by 5 bases, with 37 bases between the two germline ends.

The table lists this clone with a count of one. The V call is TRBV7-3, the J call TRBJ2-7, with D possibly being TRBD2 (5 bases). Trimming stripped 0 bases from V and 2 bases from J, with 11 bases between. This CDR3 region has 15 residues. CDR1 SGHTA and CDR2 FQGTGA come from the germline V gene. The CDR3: CASSLTSGIPYEQYF. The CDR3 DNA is TGTGCCAGCAGCTTAACTTCGGGGATACCCTACGAGCAGTACTTC.

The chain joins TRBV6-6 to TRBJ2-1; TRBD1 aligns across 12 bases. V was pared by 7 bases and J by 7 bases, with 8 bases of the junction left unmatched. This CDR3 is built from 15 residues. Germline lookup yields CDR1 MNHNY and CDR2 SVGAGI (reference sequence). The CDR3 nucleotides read TGTGCCAGCACCATGGGGACAGGGGGCTATAATGAGCAGTTCTTC. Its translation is CASTMGTGGYNEQFF.

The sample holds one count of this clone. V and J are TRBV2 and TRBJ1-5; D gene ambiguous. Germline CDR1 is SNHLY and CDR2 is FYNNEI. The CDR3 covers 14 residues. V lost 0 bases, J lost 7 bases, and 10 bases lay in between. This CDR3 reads CASSEAHTQQPQHF. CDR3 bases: TGTGCCAGCAGTGAAGCCCACACTCAACAGCCCCAGCATTTT.

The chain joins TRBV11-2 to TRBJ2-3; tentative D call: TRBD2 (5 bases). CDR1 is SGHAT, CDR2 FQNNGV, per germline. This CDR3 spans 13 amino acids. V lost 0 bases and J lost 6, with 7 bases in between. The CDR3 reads CASSLEVADTQYF. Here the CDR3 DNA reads TGTGCCAGCAGCTTAGAAGTAGCGGATACGCAGTATTTT.

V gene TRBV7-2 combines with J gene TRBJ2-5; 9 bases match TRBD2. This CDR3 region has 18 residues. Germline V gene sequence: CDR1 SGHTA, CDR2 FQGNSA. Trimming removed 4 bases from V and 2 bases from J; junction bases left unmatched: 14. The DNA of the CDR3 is TGTGCCAGCAGCTCAGAAGTTCTTCTAGCGGGGAAACAAGAGACCCAGTACTTC. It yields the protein CASSSEVLLAGKQETQYF.

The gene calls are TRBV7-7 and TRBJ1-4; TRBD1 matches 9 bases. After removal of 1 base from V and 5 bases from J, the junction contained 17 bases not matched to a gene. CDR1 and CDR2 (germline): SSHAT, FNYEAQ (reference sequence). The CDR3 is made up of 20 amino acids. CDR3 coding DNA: TGTGCCAGCAGCTTAGGGGGACGGGACAGGGTAATTATACCGAATGAAAAACTGTTTTTT. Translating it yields CASSLGGRDRVIIPNEKLFF.

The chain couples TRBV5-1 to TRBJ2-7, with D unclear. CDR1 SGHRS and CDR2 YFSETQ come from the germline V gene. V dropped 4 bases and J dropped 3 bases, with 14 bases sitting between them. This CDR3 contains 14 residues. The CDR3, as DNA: TGCGCCAGCAGCATACACAGTTCCCTCTACGAGCAGTACTTC. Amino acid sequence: CASSIHSSLYEQYF. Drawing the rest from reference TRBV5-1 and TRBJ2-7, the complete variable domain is KAGVTQTPRYLIKTRGQQVTLSCSPISGHRSVSWYQQTPGQGLQFLFEYFSETQRNKGNFPGRFSGRQFSNSRSEMNVSTLELGDSALYLCASSIHSSLYEQYFGPGTRLTVT.

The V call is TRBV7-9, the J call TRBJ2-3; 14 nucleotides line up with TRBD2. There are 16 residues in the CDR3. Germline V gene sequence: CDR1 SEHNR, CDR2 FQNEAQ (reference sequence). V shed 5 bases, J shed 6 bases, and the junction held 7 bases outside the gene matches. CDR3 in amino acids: CASSTGTSGRWDTQYF. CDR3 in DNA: TGTGCCAGCAGCACCGGGACTAGCGGGAGATGGGATACGCAGTATTTT.

CDR3 sequence (DNA): TGCGCCAGCAGCCCCCGGGCGGAACGCACCGGGGAGCTGTTTTTT. Translating it yields CASSPRAERTGELFF. The V gene is TRBV4-1, the J gene TRBJ2-2; D uncertain. V shed 4 bases and J shed 4 bases, with 13 bases lying between them. CDR3 size: 15 residues. CDR1 is MGHRA and CDR2 is YSYEKL in the germline V gene.

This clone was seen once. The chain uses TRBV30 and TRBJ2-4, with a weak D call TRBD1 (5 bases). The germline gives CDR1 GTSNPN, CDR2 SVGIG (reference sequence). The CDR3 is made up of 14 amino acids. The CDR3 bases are TGTGCTTACAATGGACAAACAGCGTCAAACATTCAGTACTTC. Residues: CAYNGQTASNIQYF. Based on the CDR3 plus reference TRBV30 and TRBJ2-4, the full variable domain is SQTIHQWPATLVQPVGSPLSLECTVEGTSNPNLYWYRQAAGRGLQLLFYSVGIGQISSEVPQNLSASRPQDRQFILSSKKLLLSDSGFYLCAYNGQTASNIQYFGAGTRLSVL.

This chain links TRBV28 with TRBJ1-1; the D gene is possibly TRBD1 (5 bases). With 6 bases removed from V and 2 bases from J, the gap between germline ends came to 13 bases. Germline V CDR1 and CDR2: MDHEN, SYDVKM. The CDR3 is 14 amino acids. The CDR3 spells CASRLTGVNTEAFF. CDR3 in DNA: TGTGCCAGCAGGTTGACGGGGGTTAACACTGAAGCTTTCTTT.

CDR3 in amino acids: CASSQEALSSYNSPLHF. The CDR3 coding sequence is TGCGCCAGCAGCCAAGAGGCGTTGAGCTCCTATAATTCACCCCTCCACTTT. The chain has TRBV4-1 and TRBJ1-6; no clear D gene. This CDR3 comprises 17 residues. Germline lookup yields CDR1 MGHRA and CDR2 YSYEKL. V shed 0 bases and J shed 0 bases, with 9 bases lying between them.

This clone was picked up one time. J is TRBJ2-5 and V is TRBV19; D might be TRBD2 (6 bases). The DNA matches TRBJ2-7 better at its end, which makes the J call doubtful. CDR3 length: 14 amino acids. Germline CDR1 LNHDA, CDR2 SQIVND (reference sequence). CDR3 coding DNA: TGTGCCAGGAGGACTAAGCGGGTCTGCTACGAGCAGTACTTC. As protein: CARRTKRVCYEQYF.

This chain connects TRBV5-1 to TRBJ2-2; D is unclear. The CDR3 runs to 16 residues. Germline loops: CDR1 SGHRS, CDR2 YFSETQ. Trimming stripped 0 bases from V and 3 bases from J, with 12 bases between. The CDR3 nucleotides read TGCGCCAGCAGCTTGGGACCACAGCAAGACACCGGGGAGCTGTTTTTT. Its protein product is CASSLGPQQDTGELFF.

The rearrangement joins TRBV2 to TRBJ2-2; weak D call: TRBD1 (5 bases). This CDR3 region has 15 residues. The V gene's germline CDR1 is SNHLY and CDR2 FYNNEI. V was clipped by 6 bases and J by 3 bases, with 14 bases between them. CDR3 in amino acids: CASRLGATDTGELFF. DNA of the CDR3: TGTGCCAGCAGGTTAGGGGCCACCGACACCGGGGAGCTGTTTTTT.

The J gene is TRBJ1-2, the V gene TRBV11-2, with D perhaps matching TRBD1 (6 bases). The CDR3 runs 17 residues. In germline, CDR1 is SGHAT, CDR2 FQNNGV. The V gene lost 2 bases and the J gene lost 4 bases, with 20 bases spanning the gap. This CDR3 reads CASSLLRRTGSGYGYTF. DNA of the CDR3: TGTGCCAGCAGCTTACTCAGAAGAACAGGGAGCGGCTATGGCTACACCTTC.

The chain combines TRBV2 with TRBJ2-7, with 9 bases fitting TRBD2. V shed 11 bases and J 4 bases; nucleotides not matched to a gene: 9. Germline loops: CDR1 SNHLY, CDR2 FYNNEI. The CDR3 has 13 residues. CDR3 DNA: TGTGCCGTCGGGCAGCGGGAGGAATACGAGCAGTACTTC. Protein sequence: CAVGQREEYEQYF.

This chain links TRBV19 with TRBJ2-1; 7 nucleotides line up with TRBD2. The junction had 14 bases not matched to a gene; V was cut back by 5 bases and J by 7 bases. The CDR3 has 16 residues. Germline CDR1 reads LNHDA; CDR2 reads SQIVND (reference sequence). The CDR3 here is CASSPPLLGRTNEQFF. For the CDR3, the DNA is TGTGCCAGTAGTCCTCCCCTCCTCGGGAGGACGAATGAGCAGTTCTTC.

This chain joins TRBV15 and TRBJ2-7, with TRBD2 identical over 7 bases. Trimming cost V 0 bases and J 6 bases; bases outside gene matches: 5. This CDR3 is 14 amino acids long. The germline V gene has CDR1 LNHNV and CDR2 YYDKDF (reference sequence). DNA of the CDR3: TGTGCCACCAGCAGAGATGCCGGGGAGGGCGAGCAGTACGTC. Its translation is CATSRDAGEGEQYV.

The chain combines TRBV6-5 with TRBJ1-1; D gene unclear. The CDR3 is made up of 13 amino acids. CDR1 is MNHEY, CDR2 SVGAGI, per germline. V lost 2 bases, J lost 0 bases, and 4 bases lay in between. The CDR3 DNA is TGTGCCAGCAGTTACAACTTGAACACTGAAGCTTTCTTT. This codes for CASSYNLNTEAFF.

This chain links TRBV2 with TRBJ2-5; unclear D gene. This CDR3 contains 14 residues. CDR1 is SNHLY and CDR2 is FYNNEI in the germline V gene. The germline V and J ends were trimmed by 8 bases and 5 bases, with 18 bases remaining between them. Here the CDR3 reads CASHSPGPGETQYF. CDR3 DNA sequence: TGTGCCAGCCATAGCCCGGGTCCCGGGGAGACCCAGTACTTC.